This TCR beta chain was obtained from a study of T-cell reconstitution after alpha-beta-depleted transplantation in children. Germline-derived CDR1 and CDR2 are SGHRS and YFSETQ. V trimming: 3 bases; J trimming: 8 bases; junction bases outside the gene matches: 20. The CDR3 extends over 18 amino acids. Study-wide results and limits: Several hundred expanded graft clones reportedly were the source of alpha-beta T cells about two months after transplant. Once a year had passed after transplant, T-cell counts and diversity came mostly from newly produced T cells. TCRbeta diversity was high at day 60 in some patients (a result of surviving recipient T cells and thymic progenitors).

The library targeted TCRbeta and was prepared with unique molecular identifiers. MiXCR was run by TCRdb on the PCR reads, yielding one entry per CDR3 protein. The sample has 350,000 to 500,000 distinct CDR3 sequences; 43% are singletons. This clonotype was detected only a few times. Its antigen remains unknown. This rearrangement joins TRBV5-1 to TRBJ2-3, with TRBD2 matching over 8 bases. Sequencing was performed on PBMCs, taken before TCRalphabeta/CD19-depleted stem cell transplant. The TCR sequence derives from a girl aged 2-10 years with aplastic anemia, due to receive a stem cell transplant. This CDR3 reads CASSYGLLSGRSLGTQYF. Here the CDR3 DNA reads TGCGCCAGCAGCTACGGACTCTTAAGCGGGAGATCATTGGGTACGCAGTATTTT.